This TCR beta chain was retrieved from a study of OX40 agonist ivuxolimab in advanced cancers. Profiled with immunoSEQ multiplex PCR; TCRdb holds only in-frame clones, not every one. Of about 82,000 clones in the sample, 70% to 90% were seen once. The receptor comes from an adult with an advanced solid tumor such as melanoma, head and neck, liver or kidney cancer. The material sequenced was CD4+ or CD8+ T cells sorted from blood, taken in a trial of the OX40 agonist ivuxolimab.

Here the CDR3 reads CASSQDPAAYGYTF. The DNA for the CDR3 is TGCGCCAGCAGCCAAGATCCGGCTGCTTATGGCTACACCTTC. The chain links TRBV4-1 to TRBJ1-2; D remains unclear. Trimming cost V 0 bases and J 5 bases, with 10 bases left between them. Germline V gives CDR1 MGHRA, CDR2 YSYEKL. The CDR3 runs to 14 residues.